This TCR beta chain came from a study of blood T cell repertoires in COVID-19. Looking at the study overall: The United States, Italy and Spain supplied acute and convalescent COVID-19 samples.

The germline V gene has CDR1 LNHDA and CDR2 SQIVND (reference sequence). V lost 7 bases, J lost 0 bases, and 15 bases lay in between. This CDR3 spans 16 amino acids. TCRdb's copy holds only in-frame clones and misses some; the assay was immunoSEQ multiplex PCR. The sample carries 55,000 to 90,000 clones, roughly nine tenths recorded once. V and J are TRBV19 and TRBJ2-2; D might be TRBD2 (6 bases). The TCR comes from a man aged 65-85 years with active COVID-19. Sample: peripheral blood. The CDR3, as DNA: TGTGCCAGTATCTCGACCGGGACTGCGAACACCGGGGAGCTGTTTTTT. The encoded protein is CASISTGTANTGELFF.